This T cell receptor (beta chain) was sequenced for a study of identical twins. Notes on the study in general: With beta out-of-frame sequences, excess sharing by twins was weaker.

CDR1 and CDR2 (germline): LGHDT, YNNKEL (reference sequence). The CDR3 consists of 14 residues. V lost 2 bases and J 8 bases, leaving 10 bases between the germline ends. This clonotype was counted between two and nine times. Its antigen is not known. TCRdb re-called the 5' RACE reads through MiXCR, storing one row per CDR3 protein. Altogether under 300,000 distinct CDR3 sequences are present, roughly 13% being singletons, with the ten largest covering under 9.5%. V and J are TRBV3-1 and TRBJ1-6; tentative D call: TRBD1 (5 bases). Sequences were obtained from memory (CD45RO+) T cells sorted from blood. This TCR came from a young woman in good health. The CDR3 region is CASSQPGRDSPLHF. Written as DNA, the CDR3 is TGTGCCAGCAGCCAACCAGGGAGGGATTCACCCCTCCACTTT. The variable domain in full, completed from reference TRBV3-1 and TRBJ1-6, reads DTAVSQTPKYLVTQMGNDKSIKCEQNLGHDTMYWYKQDSKKFLKIMFSYNNKELIINETVPNRFSPKSPDKAHLNLHINSLELGDSAVYFCASSQPGRDSPLHFGNGTRLTVT.